This TCR beta chain stems from a study of CD8+CD57+ T cells in acquired aplastic anemia. For the study at large: DNA per sorted CD4+ or CD8+ sample ranged about 0.17 to 30 ug, averaging roughly 3.3 ug.

Whoever was chosen for sequencing had shown CD8+CD57+ cell expansion by flow cytometry. This clonotype was seen many times. For CDR3 and TCR beta VDJ profiling, genomic DNA was the template used. One entry per CDR3 protein results from TCRdb running MiXCR on the reads. The repertoire consists of roughly 170,000 distinct CDR3 sequences, with around 50% occurring once and the leading ten covering over 10%. CDR1 and CDR2 from the germline V gene are DFQATT and SNEGSKA (reference sequence). The CDR3 is 14 residues long. V was cut by 1 base and J by 2 bases, with 11 bases left in between. The J gene is TRBJ1-1, the V gene TRBV20-1; D is undetermined. The sequencing sample was made of sorted CD4+, CD8+, or CD8+CD57+ T cells (not recorded which) from PBMCs. The source of this sequence is a human donor with aplastic anemia. For the CDR3, the DNA is TGCAGTGCTAGAGTCCCCGGGGTCAACACTGAAGCTTTCTTT. Translation gives CSARVPGVNTEAFF.